The clone carrying this TCR beta chain was observed a single time. Its cognate antigen is unknown. The CDR3 has 11 amino acids. Germline V gene sequence: CDR1 GTSNPN, CDR2 SVGIG (reference sequence). The record originates from a study of OX40 agonist ivuxolimab in advanced cancers. Study overall: Treatment of patients was with ivuxolimab, an agonistic anti-OX40 (CD134) antibody. Partial responses, seen in three patients, involved one hepatocellular carcinoma and two cutaneous melanomas. Overall study results and limits: More expanded clones were seen, on average, in CD8+ T cells than in CD4+. Patients who responded partially at 0.1-3.0 mg/kg showed clonal expansion ranking among the lowest.

Clones were read by immunoSEQ multiplex PCR, and TCRdb kept only the in-frame ones, dropping some. The sample consists of 95,000 to 100,000 clones, approximately 83% of them appearing once. V usage is TRBV30 and J usage is TRBJ1-2, with a tentative D call TRBD1 (6 bases). The sample in question was CD4+ or CD8+ T cells sorted from blood, obtained in a trial of the OX40 agonist ivuxolimab. The receptor was derived from an adult with an advanced solid tumor such as melanoma, head and neck, liver or kidney cancer. The CDR3 DNA is TGTGCAAGGGGGGCCGACTATGGCTACACCTTC. Its translation is CARGADYGYTF.